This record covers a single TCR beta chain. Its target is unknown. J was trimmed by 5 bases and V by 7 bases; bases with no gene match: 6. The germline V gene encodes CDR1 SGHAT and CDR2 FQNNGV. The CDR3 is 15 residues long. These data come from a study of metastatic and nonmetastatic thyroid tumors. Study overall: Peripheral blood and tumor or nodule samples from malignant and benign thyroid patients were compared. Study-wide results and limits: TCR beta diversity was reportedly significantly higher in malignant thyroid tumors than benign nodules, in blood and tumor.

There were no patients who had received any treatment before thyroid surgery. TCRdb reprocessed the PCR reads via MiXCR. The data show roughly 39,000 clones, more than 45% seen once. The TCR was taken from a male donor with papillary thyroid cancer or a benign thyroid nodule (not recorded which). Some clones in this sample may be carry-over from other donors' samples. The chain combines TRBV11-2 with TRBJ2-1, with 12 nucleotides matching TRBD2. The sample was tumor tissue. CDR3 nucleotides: TGTGCCAGCAAGACTAGCGGGGGCCAGAACAATGAGCAGTTCTTC. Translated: CASKTSGGQNNEQFF.